This entry lists 23 T cell receptor beta chains sequenced from one sample in a study of long-term antiretroviral therapy in people with HIV. The assay, immunoSEQ v3.0, was run at survey level. The repertoire was sequenced with immunoSEQ multiplex PCR; TCRdb's copy has only in-frame clones and lacks some. The sample contains about 39,000 clones, 75% to 90% of which appear only once. Here the sequenced sample was unsorted PBMCs, taken 3.1 years after starting antiretroviral therapy. The receptors were gathered from a woman in her forties or fifties with HIV.

The J gene is TRBJ2-6, the V gene TRBV11-2; D is undetermined. Deletions cut 1 base from V and 1 base from J, with 11 bases between. The CDR3 is 17 residues long. Germline V gene lookup returns CDR1 SGHAT and CDR2 FQNNGV. The CDR3 region is CASSLVISSSGANVLTF. The CDR3 bases are TGTGCCAGCAGCTTAGTGATTTCGAGTTCTGGGGCCAACGTCCTGACTTTC.

The chain joins TRBV19 to TRBJ1-2; possible D gene TRBD1, 6 bases. The germline V gene encodes CDR1 LNHDA and CDR2 SQIVND (reference sequence). The CDR3 runs 13 residues. V was cut by 3 bases and J by 4 bases, with 9 bases left in between. In DNA form, the CDR3 reads TGTGCCAGTAGTATTCTGGGGGCCTATGGCTACACCTTC. Its protein is CASSILGAYGYTF.

The chain couples TRBV2 to TRBJ2-3; possibly TRBD2 for D (5 bases). CDR1 and CDR2 from the germline V gene are SNHLY and FYNNEI. V shed 4 bases and J shed 3 bases, with 11 bases lying between them. This CDR3 has 14 residues. The CDR3 DNA follows: TGTGCCAGCAGTGCTGGTAGGAGGACAGATACGCAGTATTTT. Its protein product is CASSAGRRTDTQYF. Full variable domain (remainder filled in from reference TRBV2 and TRBJ2-3): EPEVTQTPSHQVTQMGQEVILRCVPISNHLYFYWYRQILGQKVEFLVSFYNNEISEKSEIFDDQFSVERPDGSNFTLKIRSTKLEDSAMYFCASSAGRRTDTQYFGPGTRLTVL.

This chain connects TRBV9 to TRBJ2-3; D is unresolved. The length of the CDR3 is 14 residues. The germline V gene has CDR1 SGDLS and CDR2 YYNGEE. Trimming stripped 0 bases from V and 3 bases from J, with 8 bases between. The CDR3 DNA reads as TGTGCCAGCAGCGTAGGGGTACCAACAGATACGCAGTATTTT. It is translated as CASSVGVPTDTQYF. The whole variable domain, filled in from reference TRBV9 and TRBJ2-3, reads DSGVTQTPKHLITATGQRVTLRCSPRSGDLSVYWYQQSLDQGLQFLIQYYNGEERAKGNILERFSAQQFPDLHSELNLSSLELGDSALYFCASSVGVPTDTQYFGPGTRLTVL.

V gene TRBV10-1 combines with J gene TRBJ2-3, with 8 bases fitting TRBD1. The CDR3 runs to 14 residues. The V and J ends lost 5 bases and 5 bases, in that order; junction bases with no gene match: 6. Germline V CDR1 and CDR2: WNHNN, SYGVQD (reference sequence). CDR3 sequence reads: CASSLRGRRDTQYF. CDR3 bases: TGCGCCAGCAGTCTCAGGGGGCGCCGAGATACGCAGTATTTT.

This clone was seen a handful of times. The rearrangement joins TRBV5-1 to TRBJ1-5, with D possibly TRBD1 on 5 matching bases. This CDR3 comprises 15 residues. The germline V and J ends were trimmed by 0 bases and 1 base, with 8 bases remaining between them. CDR1 SGHRS and CDR2 YFSETQ come from the germline V gene. The CDR3, as DNA: TGCGCCAGCAGCTTGGAGGGGCTGAGCAATCAGCCCCAGCATTTT. Translation: CASSLEGLSNQPQHF.

The chain carries TRBV7-6 and TRBJ2-7; D is perhaps TRBD1 (5 bases). Germline V gene data show CDR1 as SGHVS and CDR2 as FNYEAQ. V lost 0 bases and J lost 7, with 10 bases in between. The CDR3 runs to 13 residues. CDR3 loop: CASSLAQGWEQYF. CDR3 nucleotides: TGTGCCAGCAGCTTAGCCCAGGGTTGGGAGCAGTACTTC.

V gene TRBV6-5 combines with J gene TRBJ1-2, with 8 bases identical to TRBD1. The V and J ends lost 6 bases and 8 bases, in that order; junction bases with no gene match: 11. Germline V gene data show CDR1 as MNHEY and CDR2 as SVGAGI. The CDR3 consists of 14 residues. CDR3 DNA sequence: TGTGCCAGCAGCGTGAGTAGGACAGGGAACGGCTACACCTTC. This encodes CASSVSRTGNGYTF.

V is TRBV6-4 and J is TRBJ1-4, with D maybe TRBD1 (5 bases). Per the germline V gene, CDR1 is MRHNA and CDR2 is SNTAGT. The CDR3 length is 14 residues. V was trimmed by 6 bases and J by 2 bases, leaving 10 bases between them. The CDR3 loop reads CASRTGRTNEKLFF. CDR3 nucleotide sequence: TGTGCCAGCAGGACGGGACGGACTAATGAAAAACTGTTTTTT.

This chain links TRBV28 with TRBJ1-3; a possible D gene is TRBD1 (6 bases). The length of the CDR3 is 17 residues. V was cut by 7 bases and J by 4 bases, with 23 bases left in between. Looked up from germline, CDR1 is MDHEN and CDR2 is SYDVKM. CDR3 amino acids: CASKEGGPMNEGNTIYF. CDR3 bases: TGTGCCAGCAAAGAGGGGGGACCCATGAATGAGGGAAACACCATATATTTT.

V is TRBV4-3 and J is TRBJ2-1; either TRBD1 or TRBD2 may supply D (6 bases each). The germline V gene encodes CDR1 LGHNA and CDR2 YSLEER. V was cut by 4 bases and J by 6 bases, with 13 bases left in between. The CDR3 contains 14 residues. This CDR3 reads CASSLGGPLNEQFF. The DNA for the CDR3 is TGCGCCAGCAGCCTGGGGGGCCCGCTCAATGAGCAGTTCTTC.

The rearrangement links TRBV30 to TRBJ1-4; 8 nucleotides agree with TRBD1. With 7 bases clipped from V and 0 bases from J, the junction kept 10 bases outside the gene matches. This CDR3 comprises 16 residues. Germline CDR1 reads GTSNPN; CDR2 reads SVGIG (reference sequence). The CDR3 bases are TGTGCCTCGCAGGGGGCGATGGGTGCAACTAATGAAAAACTGTTTTTT. It is translated as CASQGAMGATNEKLFF. The full variable domain, its missing parts supplied by reference TRBV30 and TRBJ1-4, is SQTIHQWPATLVQPVGSPLSLECTVEGTSNPNLYWYRQAAGRGLQLLFYSVGIGQISSEVPQNLSASRPQDRQFILSSKKLLLSDSGFYLCASQGAMGATNEKLFFGSGTQLSVL.

The J gene is TRBJ1-1, the V gene TRBV5-1; no clear D gene. V was pared by 8 bases and J by 2 bases, with 13 bases between. Germline V gene lookup returns CDR1 SGHRS and CDR2 YFSETQ. The CDR3 runs to 13 residues. CDR3 nucleotide sequence: TGCGCCAGTACCCCAACAGTCAACACTGAAGCTTTCTTT. It translates to CASTPTVNTEAFF.

The rearrangement links TRBV30 to TRBJ2-5; no firm D call. V was clipped by 4 bases and J by 2 bases, with 11 bases between them. This CDR3 has 13 amino acids. Germline lookup yields CDR1 GTSNPN and CDR2 SVGIG (reference sequence). The CDR3 loop reads CAWTGPYQETQYF. DNA of the CDR3: TGTGCCTGGACTGGACCTTATCAAGAGACCCAGTACTTC.

This chain joins TRBV7-2 and TRBJ1-2; the D is unclear. The CDR3 is 14 amino acids. Looked up from germline, CDR1 is SGHTA and CDR2 is FQGNSA. The V and J ends lost 1 base and 2 bases respectively, with 8 bases between them. The CDR3 reads CASSLEPANYGYTF. DNA of the CDR3: TGTGCCAGCAGCTTAGAGCCAGCAAACTATGGCTACACCTTC. Full variable domain (remainder filled in from reference TRBV7-2 and TRBJ1-2): GAGVSQSPSNKVTEKGKDVELRCDPISGHTALYWYRQSLGQGLEFLIYFQGNSAPDKSGLPSDRFSAERTGGSVSTLTIQRTQQEDSAVYLCASSLEPANYGYTFGSGTRLTVV.

The chain has TRBV5-1 and TRBJ2-5; D remains ambiguous. Trimming removed 0 bases at V and 3 bases at J, with 9 bases between. Germline assignment: CDR1 SGHRS and CDR2 YFSETQ. CDR3 size: 14 residues. CDR3 nucleotides: TGCGCCAGCAGCTTGGGGCGCGATAAAGAGACCCAGTACTTC. Protein: CASSLGRDKETQYF. Full variable domain (missing parts from reference TRBV5-1 and TRBJ2-5): KAGVTQTPRYLIKTRGQQVTLSCSPISGHRSVSWYQQTPGQGLQFLFEYFSETQRNKGNFPGRFSGRQFSNSRSEMNVSTLELGDSALYLCASSLGRDKETQYFGPGTRLLVL.

The J gene is TRBJ1-1, the V gene TRBV7-2; D perhaps matches TRBD1 (6 bases). The germline V gene has CDR1 SGHTA and CDR2 FQGNSA. Deletions cut 2 bases from V and 9 bases from J, with 13 bases between. The CDR3 sequence is 13 residues long. CDR3 residues: CASSLLGADKAFF. For the CDR3, the DNA is TGTGCCAGCAGCTTACTGGGGGCAGATAAAGCTTTCTTT.

V usage is TRBV7-3 and J usage is TRBJ1-3, with D maybe TRBD1 (5 bases). The V end lost 1 base, the J end lost 4 bases, and 14 bases lay between the germline ends. Germline CDR1 SGHTA, CDR2 FQGTGA. The CDR3 is made up of 16 amino acids. The CDR3 nucleotides are TGTGCCAGCAGCTTAATGGCGGGGGGATCCGGAAACACCATATATTTT. Residues: CASSLMAGGSGNTIYF.

The chain carries TRBV13 and TRBJ2-1, with unresolved D. The CDR3 has 15 amino acids. Between the trimmed V and J ends, which lost 4 bases and 5 bases, there was a span of 15 bases. Germline CDR1 reads PRHDT; CDR2 reads FYEKMQ (reference sequence). The CDR3 reads CASSSPVGADNEQFF. The CDR3, as DNA: TGTGCCAGCAGCTCACCCGTTGGTGCCGACAATGAGCAGTTCTTC.

The chain employs TRBV6-5 and TRBJ2-3; the D gene is possibly TRBD2 (6 bases). Trimming shortened V by 8 bases and J by 2 bases, and 17 bases separated the two germline ends. The length of the CDR3 is 15 residues. Germline loops: CDR1 MNHEY, CDR2 SVGAGI. CDR3 bases: TGTGCCAGCGGGGCCTTTAGGAGGGACACAGATACGCAGTATTTT. Protein product: CASGAFRRDTDTQYF.

This chain links TRBV5-1 with TRBJ1-1; 8 nucleotides align to TRBD1. Germline lookup yields CDR1 SGHRS and CDR2 YFSETQ. The CDR3 runs 15 residues. V lost 3 bases, J lost 1 base, and 5 bases stayed unmatched. CDR3 amino acids: CASSSPGTGNTEAFF. CDR3 sequence (DNA): TGCGCCAGCAGCTCCCCCGGGACAGGGAACACTGAAGCTTTCTTT.

The chain has TRBV7-9 and TRBJ2-7; 14 bases line up with TRBD2. The CDR3 is 18 amino acids. CDR1 and CDR2 (germline): SEHNR, FQNEAQ (reference sequence). V dropped 4 bases and J dropped 2; count of bases not matched to a gene: 10. CDR3 sequence (DNA): TGTGCCAGCAGCTCGACTAGCGGGGGGGCCATAAGTACCTACGAGCAGTACTTC. Translated: CASSSTSGGAISTYEQYF.

V and J are TRBV4-1 and TRBJ1-5; the D gene is possibly TRBD1 (6 bases). Germline loops: CDR1 MGHRA, CDR2 YSYEKL. The V and J ends lost 0 bases and 4 bases respectively, with 10 bases between them. The CDR3 totals 15 residues. CDR3 loop: CASSQETGQNQPQHF. As DNA, the CDR3 is TGCGCCAGCAGCCAAGAGACAGGCCAAAATCAGCCCCAGCATTTT.